The following is a TCR beta chain sequence with its context. What it binds is unknown. Trimming took 7 bases from V and 6 from J, leaving 19 bases between them. Germline V gene data show CDR1 as MNHNY and CDR2 as SVGAGI (reference sequence). This CDR3 is 14 amino acids long. The PCR made use of 60 Vbeta and 13 Jbeta primers. Using immunoSEQ multiplex PCR, the repertoire was profiled, and TCRdb retains in-frame clones only, with some absent. The table lists about 160,000 clones. These data belong to a study of cytomegalovirus exposure and HLA in healthy donors. Study observations and caveats: Presence/absence analyses rested on an assumption that sequencing depth was roughly uniform across donors.

The specimen sequenced was PBMCs. The TCR originated in a woman aged 60-70 years in good health and CMV-seronegative. The J gene is TRBJ2-7, the V gene TRBV6-6; D might be TRBD2 (5 bases). The CDR3 DNA sequence: TGTGCCAGCATTCCGGCGGGCGGCCTCTCCGAGCAGTACTTC. Amino acid sequence: CASIPAGGLSEQYF.